These T cell receptor beta chains were read from a single sample in a study of blood T cell repertoires in COVID-19. Produced via immunoSEQ multiplex PCR; TCRdb's table is partial and in-frame only. This table has 89,000 or so clones, roughly 90% appearing once. Sequences were obtained from peripheral blood. These receptors all come from a man in his fifties with COVID-19, enrolled during active disease. The CDR3 runs from the conserved cysteine through the conserved F or W. Each record gives: D gene, clone size, J gene, V gene, CDR3 protein, CDR3 DNA. D genes are given only for firm matches. Size is stated for part of the rows, as once, few or many counts, or as a class when the clone is expanded.

D: .; size: .; J: TRBJ1-5; V: TRBV4-1; CDR3: CASSRDRNQPQHF; DNA: TGCGCCAGCAGCCGAGACAGGAATCAGCCCCAGCATTTT
D: .; size: .; J: TRBJ2-3; V: TRBV2; CDR3: CASGPWTGTDTQYF; DNA: TGTGCCAGCGGGCCCTGGACAGGCACAGATACGCAGTATTTT
D: TRBD1; size: .; J: TRBJ1-2; V: TRBV27; CDR3: CASSLVATGQGYTF; DNA: TGTGCCAGCAGTTTAGTGGCGACAGGGCAAGGCTACACCTTC
D: .; size: .; J: TRBJ2-1; V: TRBV18; CDR3: CASSPGGTYNEQFF; DNA: TGTGCCAGCTCACCAGGGGGCACCTACAATGAGCAGTTCTTC
D: .; size: .; J: TRBJ1-5; V: TRBV6-1; CDR3: CASSELSMSNQPQHF; DNA: TGTGCCAGCAGTGAACTATCTATGAGCAATCAGCCCCAGCATTTT
D: .; size: .; J: TRBJ2-5; V: TRBV2; CDR3: CASRSPRETQYF; DNA: TGTGCCAGCAGGTCGCCGCGGGAGACCCAGTACTTC
D: .; size: once; J: TRBJ1-6; V: TRBV5-1; CDR3: CASSLEWGQISPLHF; DNA: TGCGCCAGCAGCTTGGAGTGGGGGCAGATTTCACCCCTCCACTTT
D: TRBD1; size: .; J: TRBJ1-2; V: TRBV5-4; CDR3: CAFLGQGAGGYTF; DNA: TGTGCCTTCCTCGGACAGGGGGCTGGTGGCTACACCTTC
D: TRBD2; size: .; J: TRBJ2-3; V: TRBV6-5; CDR3: CASRVAGSDTQYF; DNA: TGTGCCAGCAGAGTAGCGGGGTCAGATACGCAGTATTTT
D: TRBD1; size: .; J: TRBJ2-7; V: TRBV6-1; CDR3: CASSERGRGLLYEQYF; DNA: TGTGCCAGCAGTGAAAGAGGCAGGGGGCTTCTCTACGAGCAGTACTTC
D: .; size: .; J: TRBJ2-5; V: TRBV29-1; CDR3: CSAGETQYF; DNA: TGCAGCGCCGGGGAGACCCAGTACTTC
D: TRBD1; size: .; J: TRBJ1-2; V: TRBV28; CDR3: CASSSDRQNYGYTF; DNA: TGTGCCAGCAGTTCGGACAGGCAAAACTATGGCTACACCTTC
D: TRBD1; size: once; J: TRBJ2-5; V: TRBV7-7; CDR3: CASSQDRDETQYF; DNA: TGTGCTAGCAGCCAAGACAGGGATGAGACCCAGTACTTC
D: TRBD1; size: .; J: TRBJ1-2; V: TRBV3-1/TRBV3-2; CDR3: CASSRITGVGANYGYTF; DNA: TGTGCCAGCAGCAGGATAACAGGGGTCGGGGCTAACTATGGCTACACCTTC
D: .; size: .; J: TRBJ1-6; V: TRBV3-1/TRBV3-2; CDR3: CASSQAGSSYNSPLHF; DNA: TGTGCCAGCAGCCAAGCCGGTAGCTCCTATAATTCACCCCTCCACTTT
D: TRBD2; size: .; J: TRBJ2-1; V: TRBV5-4; CDR3: CASSPRTSYNEQFF; DNA: TGTGCCAGCAGCCCCCGGACTAGCTACAATGAGCAGTTCTTC
D: .; size: .; J: TRBJ1-5; V: TRBV24-1; CDR3: CATSERGLHQPQHF; DNA: TGTGCCACCAGTGAGCGGGGGTTGCATCAGCCCCAGCATTTT
D: .; size: .; J: TRBJ1-2; V: TRBV14; CDR3: CASSQVGGDGYTF; DNA: TGTGCCAGCAGCCAAGTAGGGGGGGACGGCTACACCTTC
D: TRBD2; size: .; J: TRBJ2-2; V: TRBV3-1/TRBV3-2; CDR3: CASSQLGGARTGELFF; DNA: TGTGCCAGCAGCCAACTCGGGGGGGCTAGAACCGGGGAGCTGTTTTTT
D: TRBD1; size: .; J: TRBJ2-7; V: TRBV5-4; CDR3: CASSLQDRAAYEQYF; DNA: TGTGCCAGCAGCCTACAGGACAGGGCGGCCTACGAGCAGTACTTC